This T cell receptor beta chain was sequenced for a study of CD8+CD57+ T cells in acquired aplastic anemia. Concerning this clonotype itself: One end of the junction varies from germline; a read error may be responsible.

In germline, CDR1 is WNHNN, CDR2 SYGVQD (reference sequence). This CDR3 spans 12 amino acids. Researchers used genomic DNA as the template to profile TCR beta VDJ and CDR3. One entry per CDR3 protein results from TCRdb running MiXCR on the reads. This table has more than 150,000 distinct CDR3 sequences, around 47% appearing once. CD8+CD57+ cell expansion had been shown by flow cytometry in patients chosen for sequencing. With no exception, the patients had severe acquired aplastic anemia. The receptor was derived from a human donor with aplastic anemia. The sample consisted of sorted CD4+, CD8+, or CD8+CD57+ T cells (not recorded which) from PBMCs. The V gene is TRBV10-1, the J gene TRBJ1-1; D is ambiguous. CDR3 nucleotides: TGTGCCAGCACCAGAACTGGGCAAATAGCTTTCTTT. It translates to CASTRTGQIAFF.